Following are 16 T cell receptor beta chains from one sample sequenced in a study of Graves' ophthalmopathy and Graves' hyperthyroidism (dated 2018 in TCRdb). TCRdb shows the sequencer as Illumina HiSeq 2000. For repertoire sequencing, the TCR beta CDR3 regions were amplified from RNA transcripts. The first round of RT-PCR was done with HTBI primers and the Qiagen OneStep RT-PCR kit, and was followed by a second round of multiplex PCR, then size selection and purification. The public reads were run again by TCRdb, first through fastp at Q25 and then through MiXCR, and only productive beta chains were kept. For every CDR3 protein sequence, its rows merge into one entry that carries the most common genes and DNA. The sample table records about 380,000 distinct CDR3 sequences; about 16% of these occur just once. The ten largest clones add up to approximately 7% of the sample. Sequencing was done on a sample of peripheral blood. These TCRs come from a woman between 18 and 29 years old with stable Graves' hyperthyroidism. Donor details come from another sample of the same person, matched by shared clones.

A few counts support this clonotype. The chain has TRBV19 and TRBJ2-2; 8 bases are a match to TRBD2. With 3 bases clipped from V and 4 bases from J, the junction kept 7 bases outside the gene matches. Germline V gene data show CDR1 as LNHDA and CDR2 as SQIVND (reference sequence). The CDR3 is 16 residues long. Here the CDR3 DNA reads TGTGCCAGTAGTATGTTCAGCGGGGGCCGCACCGGGGAGCTGTTTTTT. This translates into CASSMFSGGRTGELFF.

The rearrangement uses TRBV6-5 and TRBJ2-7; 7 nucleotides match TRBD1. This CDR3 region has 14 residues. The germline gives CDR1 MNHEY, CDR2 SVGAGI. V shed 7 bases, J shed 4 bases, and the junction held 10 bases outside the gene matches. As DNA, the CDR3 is TGTGCCAGCAATTCGGACAGGCTCCGGTACGAGCAGTACTTC. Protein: CASNSDRLRYEQYF.

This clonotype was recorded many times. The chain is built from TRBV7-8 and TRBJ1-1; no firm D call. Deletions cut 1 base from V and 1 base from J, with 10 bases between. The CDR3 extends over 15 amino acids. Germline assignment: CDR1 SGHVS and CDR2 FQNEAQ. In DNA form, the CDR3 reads TGTGCCAGCAGCTTAGACCTTAGCGGGAACACTGAAGCTTTCTTT. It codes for CASSLDLSGNTEAFF.

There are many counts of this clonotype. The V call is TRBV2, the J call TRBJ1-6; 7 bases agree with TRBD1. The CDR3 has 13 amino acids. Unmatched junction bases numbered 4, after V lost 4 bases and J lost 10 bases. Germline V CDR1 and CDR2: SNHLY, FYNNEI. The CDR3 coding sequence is TGTGCCAGCAGTGGGACAGGCTCCTCACCCCTCCACTTT. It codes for CASSGTGSSPLHF.

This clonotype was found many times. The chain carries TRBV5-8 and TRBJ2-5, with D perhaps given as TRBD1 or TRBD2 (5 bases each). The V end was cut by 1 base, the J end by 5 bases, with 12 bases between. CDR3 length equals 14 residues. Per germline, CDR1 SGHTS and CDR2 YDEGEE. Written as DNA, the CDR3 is TGTGCCAGCAGCTTGTATGGCAGGGAGGAGACCCAGTACTTC. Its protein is CASSLYGREETQYF.

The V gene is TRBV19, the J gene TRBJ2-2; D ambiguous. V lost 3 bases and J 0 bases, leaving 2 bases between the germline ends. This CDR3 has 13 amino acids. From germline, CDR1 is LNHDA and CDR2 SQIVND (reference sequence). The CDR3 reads CASSMTNTGELFF. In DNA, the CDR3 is TGTGCCAGTAGTATGACGAACACCGGGGAGCTGTTTTTT. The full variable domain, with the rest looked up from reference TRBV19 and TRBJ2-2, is DGGITQSPKYLFRKEGQNVTLSCEQNLNHDAMYWYRQDPGQGLRLIYYSQIVNDFQKGDIAEGYSVSREKKESFPLTVTSAQKNPTAFYLCASSMTNTGELFFGEGSRLTVL.

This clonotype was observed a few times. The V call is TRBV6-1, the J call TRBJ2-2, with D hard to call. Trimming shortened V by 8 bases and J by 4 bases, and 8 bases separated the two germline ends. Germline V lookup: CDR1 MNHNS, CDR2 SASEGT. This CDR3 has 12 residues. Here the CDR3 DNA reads TGTGCCAGCCCTAGGACCACCGGGGAGCTGTTTTTT. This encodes CASPRTTGELFF.

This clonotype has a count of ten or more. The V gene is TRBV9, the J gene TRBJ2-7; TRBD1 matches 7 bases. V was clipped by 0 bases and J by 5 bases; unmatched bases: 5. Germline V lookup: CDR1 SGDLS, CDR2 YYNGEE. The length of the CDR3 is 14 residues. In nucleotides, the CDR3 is TGTGCCAGCAGCGTAGGGCAGGGGGTTAACGAGCAGTACTTC. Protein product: CASSVGQGVNEQYF.

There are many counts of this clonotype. CDR3 loop: CSVGQGAFFGEQYF. The CDR3 DNA is TGCAGCGTGGGACAGGGGGCCTTCTTTGGAGAGCAGTACTTC. The chain recombines TRBV29-1 with TRBJ2-7, with 12 nucleotides matching TRBD1. Losses at the gene ends were 6 bases for V and 7 bases for J; bases not matched to a gene: 10. The CDR3 covers 14 residues. In germline, CDR1 is SQVTM, CDR2 ANQGSEA.

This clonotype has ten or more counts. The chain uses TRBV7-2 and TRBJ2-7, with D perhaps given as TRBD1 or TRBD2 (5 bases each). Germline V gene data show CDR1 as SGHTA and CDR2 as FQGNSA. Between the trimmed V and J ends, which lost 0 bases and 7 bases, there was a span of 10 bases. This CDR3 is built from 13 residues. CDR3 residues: CASSLAGVGEQYF. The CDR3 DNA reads TGTGCCAGCAGCTTAGCGGGGGTCGGGGAGCAGTACTTC.

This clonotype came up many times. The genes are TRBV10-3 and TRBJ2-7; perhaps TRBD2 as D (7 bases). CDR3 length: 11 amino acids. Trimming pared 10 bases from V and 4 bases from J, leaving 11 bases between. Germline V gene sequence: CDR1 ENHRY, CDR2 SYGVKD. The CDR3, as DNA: TGTGCCACCCGGGGGGCTTACGAGCAGTACTTC. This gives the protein CATRGAYEQYF.

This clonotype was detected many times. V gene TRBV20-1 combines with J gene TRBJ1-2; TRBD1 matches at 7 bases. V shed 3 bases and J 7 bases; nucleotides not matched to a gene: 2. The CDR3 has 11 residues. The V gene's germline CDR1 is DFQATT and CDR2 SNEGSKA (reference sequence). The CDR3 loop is CSASRGTGYTF. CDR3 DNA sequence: TGCAGTGCTAGCAGGGGGACTGGCTACACCTTC.

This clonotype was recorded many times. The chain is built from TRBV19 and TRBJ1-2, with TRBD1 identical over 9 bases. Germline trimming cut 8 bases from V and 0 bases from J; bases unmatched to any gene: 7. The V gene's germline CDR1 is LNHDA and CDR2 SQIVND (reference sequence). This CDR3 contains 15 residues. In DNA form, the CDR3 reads TGTGCCAGTCGGACAGGGGAATACCCTAACTATGGCTACACCTTC. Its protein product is CASRTGEYPNYGYTF.

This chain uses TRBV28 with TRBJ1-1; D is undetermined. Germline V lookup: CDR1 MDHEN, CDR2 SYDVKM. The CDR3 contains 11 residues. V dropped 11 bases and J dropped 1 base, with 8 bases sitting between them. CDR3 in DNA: TGTGCCCGATCGGAGAACACTGAAGCTTTCTTT. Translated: CARSENTEAFF.

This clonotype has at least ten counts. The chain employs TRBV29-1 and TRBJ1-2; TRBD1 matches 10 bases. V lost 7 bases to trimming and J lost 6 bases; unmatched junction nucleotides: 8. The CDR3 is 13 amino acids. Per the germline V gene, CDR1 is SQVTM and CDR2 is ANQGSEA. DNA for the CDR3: TGCAGCGCCGCGACAGGGGGCATGGATGGCTACACCTTC. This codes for CSAATGGMDGYTF.

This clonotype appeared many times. CDR3 loop: CASRMTGTETQYF. The DNA for the CDR3 is TGTGCCAGCAGAATGACAGGGACGGAGACCCAGTACTTC. The chain joins TRBV6-5 to TRBJ2-5; 7 bases line up with TRBD1. The germline CDR1 and CDR2 sequences are MNHEY and SVGAGI. V lost 6 bases, J lost 5 bases, and 6 bases stayed unmatched. The CDR3 is 13 amino acids.